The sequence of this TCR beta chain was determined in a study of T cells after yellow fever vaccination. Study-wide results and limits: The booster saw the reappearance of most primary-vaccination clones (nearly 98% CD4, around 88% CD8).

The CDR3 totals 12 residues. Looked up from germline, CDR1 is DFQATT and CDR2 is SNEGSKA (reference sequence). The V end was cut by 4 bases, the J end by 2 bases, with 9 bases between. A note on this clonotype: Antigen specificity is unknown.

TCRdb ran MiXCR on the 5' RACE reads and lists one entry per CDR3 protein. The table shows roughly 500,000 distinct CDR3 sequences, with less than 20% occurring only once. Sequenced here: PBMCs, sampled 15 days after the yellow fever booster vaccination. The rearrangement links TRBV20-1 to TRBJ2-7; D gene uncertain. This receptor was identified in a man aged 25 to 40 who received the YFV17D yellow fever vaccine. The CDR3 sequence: CSANSSPYEQYF. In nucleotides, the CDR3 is TGCAGTGCTAATAGTTCGCCCTACGAGCAGTACTTC.